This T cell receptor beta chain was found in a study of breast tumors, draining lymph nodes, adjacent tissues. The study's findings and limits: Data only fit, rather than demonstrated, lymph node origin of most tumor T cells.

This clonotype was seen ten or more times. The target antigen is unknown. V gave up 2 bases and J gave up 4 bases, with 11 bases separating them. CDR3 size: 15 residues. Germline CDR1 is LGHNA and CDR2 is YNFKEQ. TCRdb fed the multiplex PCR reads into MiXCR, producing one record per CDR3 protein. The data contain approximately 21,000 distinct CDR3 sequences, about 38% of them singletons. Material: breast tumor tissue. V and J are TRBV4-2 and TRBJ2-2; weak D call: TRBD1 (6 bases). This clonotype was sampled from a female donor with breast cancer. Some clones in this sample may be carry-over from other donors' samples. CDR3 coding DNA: TGTGCCAGCAGCCAACAGGGGACGGGCACCGGGGAGCTGTTTTTT. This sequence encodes CASSQQGTGTGELFF.